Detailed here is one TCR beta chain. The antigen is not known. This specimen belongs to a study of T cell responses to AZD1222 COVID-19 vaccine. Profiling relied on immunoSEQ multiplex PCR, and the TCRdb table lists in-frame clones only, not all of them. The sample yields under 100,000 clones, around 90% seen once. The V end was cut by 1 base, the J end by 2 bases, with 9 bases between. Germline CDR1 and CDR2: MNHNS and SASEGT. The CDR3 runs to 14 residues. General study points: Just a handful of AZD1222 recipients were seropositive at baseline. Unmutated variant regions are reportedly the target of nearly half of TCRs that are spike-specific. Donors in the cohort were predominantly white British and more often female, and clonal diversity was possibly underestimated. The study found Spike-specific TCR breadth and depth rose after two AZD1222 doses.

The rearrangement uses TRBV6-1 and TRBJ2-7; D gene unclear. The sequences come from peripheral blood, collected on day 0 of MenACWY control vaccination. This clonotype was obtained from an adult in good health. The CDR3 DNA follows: TGTGCCAGCAGTGAAGGTGGCGGAACCTACGAGCAGTACTTC. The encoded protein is CASSEGGGTYEQYF.